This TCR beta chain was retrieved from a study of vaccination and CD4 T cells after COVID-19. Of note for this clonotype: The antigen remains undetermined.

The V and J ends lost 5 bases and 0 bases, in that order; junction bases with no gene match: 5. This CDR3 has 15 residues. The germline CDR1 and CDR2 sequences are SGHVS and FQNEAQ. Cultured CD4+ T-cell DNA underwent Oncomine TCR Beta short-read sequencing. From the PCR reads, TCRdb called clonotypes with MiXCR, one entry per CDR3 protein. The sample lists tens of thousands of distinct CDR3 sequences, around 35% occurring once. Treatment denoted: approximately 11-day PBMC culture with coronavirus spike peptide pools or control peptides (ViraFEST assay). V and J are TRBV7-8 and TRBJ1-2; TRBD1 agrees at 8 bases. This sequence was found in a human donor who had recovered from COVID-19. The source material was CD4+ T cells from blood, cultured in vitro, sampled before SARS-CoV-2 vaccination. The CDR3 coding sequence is TGTGCCAGCAGCACTAACAGGGGGGCTAACTATGGCTACACCTTC. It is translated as CASSTNRGANYGYTF.